This T cell receptor beta chain was documented in a study of beta chain features in type 1 diabetes. Regarding the study as a whole: Moderately but significantly shorter TCRB CDR3s were found in Type 1 diabetes patients in all four CD4+ subsets.

The CDR3 extends over 13 amino acids. Germline CDR1 reads GTSNPN; CDR2 reads SVGIG (reference sequence). Trimming shortened V by 3 bases and J by 3 bases, and 11 bases separated the two germline ends. About this clone: Its specificity is unknown.

As every portion of the isolated RNA was reverse transcribed, the sequencing read expressed TCRB transcripts. The protocol was immunoSEQ multiplex PCR, while the TCRdb copy is restricted to in-frame clones and leaves out a portion. The data show roughly 230,000 clones, with roughly a tenth seen just once and approximately 0.017% held by the top ten. Sequenced: naive CD4+ T cells from blood. This sequence originates from a young man with type 1 diabetes. The chain uses TRBV30 and TRBJ1-1; D gene unclear. CDR3 sequence reads: CAWRSNLDTEAFF. CDR3 in DNA: TGTGCCTGGAGGAGTAACCTGGACACTGAAGCTTTCTTT.